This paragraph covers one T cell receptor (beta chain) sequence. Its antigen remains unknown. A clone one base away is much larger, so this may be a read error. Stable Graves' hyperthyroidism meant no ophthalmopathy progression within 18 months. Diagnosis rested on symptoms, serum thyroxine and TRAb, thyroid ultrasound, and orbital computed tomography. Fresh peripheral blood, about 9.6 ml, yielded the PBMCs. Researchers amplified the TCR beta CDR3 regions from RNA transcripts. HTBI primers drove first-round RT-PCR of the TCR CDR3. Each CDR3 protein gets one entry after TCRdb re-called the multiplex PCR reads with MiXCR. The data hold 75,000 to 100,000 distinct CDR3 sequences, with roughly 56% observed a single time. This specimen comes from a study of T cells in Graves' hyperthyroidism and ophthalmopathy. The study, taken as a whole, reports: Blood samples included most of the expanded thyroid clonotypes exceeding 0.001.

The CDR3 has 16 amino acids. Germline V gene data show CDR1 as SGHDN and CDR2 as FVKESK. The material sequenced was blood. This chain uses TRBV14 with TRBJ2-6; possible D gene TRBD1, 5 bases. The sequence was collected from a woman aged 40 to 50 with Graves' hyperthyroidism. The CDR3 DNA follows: TGTGCCAGCAGTCCTTACCCCGACTCTGGGGCCAACGTCCTGGCTTTC. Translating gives CASSPYPDSGANVLAF.